A selection of T cell receptor beta chains follows, all from one sample in a study of early T cells in non-severe SARS-CoV-2 infection. TCRdb itself ran the 5' RACE reads through MiXCR, one entry per CDR3 protein. The sample has some 55,000 distinct CDR3 sequences; over 9.5% are singletons. The material sequenced was whole blood. These receptors originate from an adult who was a healthcare worker with PCR-confirmed SARS-CoV-2 infection or an uninfected control (not recorded which). The CDR3 runs from the conserved cysteine through the conserved F or W.

v_call: TRBV19
cdr3_aa: CASSTRQGNQPQHF

v_call: TRBV6-1
cdr3_aa: CASSEWGTDTQYF

v_call: TRBV4-1
cdr3_aa: CASSQDRGYTEAFF

v_call: TRBV5-4
cdr3_aa: CASSPGTGLNEKLFF

v_call: TRBV7-9
cdr3_aa: CASSRTSGRAQPYYEQYF

v_call: TRBV11-3
cdr3_aa: CASSFRTGNTEAFF

v_call: TRBV29-1
cdr3_aa: CSVSPGGSSYNEQFF

v_call: TRBV7-3
cdr3_aa: CASSRSGTGSGANVLTF

v_call: TRBV6-5
cdr3_aa: CASSRTVLAGGGNEQFF

v_call: TRBV6-1
cdr3_aa: CASSEPTGFDGYTF

v_call: TRBV20-1
cdr3_aa: CSARTSGYNEQFF

v_call: TRBV6-6
cdr3_aa: CASSHGTDNEQFF

v_call: TRBV27
cdr3_aa: CASGTGLRYEQYF

v_call: TRBV7-8
cdr3_aa: CASSLGQGETQYF

v_call: TRBV28
cdr3_aa: CASSPGGAAETQYF

v_call: TRBV29-1
cdr3_aa: CSVVENTEAFF

v_call: TRBV6-5
cdr3_aa: CASSYTDPVANEKLFF

v_call: TRBV7-6
cdr3_aa: CASTPGRYNEQFF

v_call: TRBV6-1
cdr3_aa: CASNQGGDNQPQHF

v_call: TRBV12-3/TRBV12-4
cdr3_aa: CASSLAVGSLNEQFF

v_call: TRBV25-1
cdr3_aa: CASSEFLARETQYF

v_call: TRBV3-1
cdr3_aa: CASSHIGTEAFF

v_call: TRBV12-3/TRBV12-4
cdr3_aa: CASSWGGQRYEQYF

v_call: TRBV20-1
cdr3_aa: CSATGGAETQYF

v_call: TRBV25-1
cdr3_aa: CASSDKELDTQYF

v_call: TRBV15
cdr3_aa: CATSPHDRPVGNTIYF

v_call: TRBV13
cdr3_aa: CASSLWPGQGIGEQFF

v_call: TRBV28
cdr3_aa: CASSLRLLIQETQYF

v_call: TRBV14
cdr3_aa: CASSQEGRTGKFF

v_call: TRBV24-1
cdr3_aa: CATSDPSGTDTQYF

v_call: TRBV7-2
cdr3_aa: CASTRTGTSGSYEQFF

v_call: TRBV11-3
cdr3_aa: CASSFQGVPYEQYF

v_call: TRBV3-1
cdr3_aa: CASSQSGGARETQYF

v_call: TRBV6-2/TRBV6-3
cdr3_aa: CASSYSNPGVGYEQYF

v_call: TRBV7-9
cdr3_aa: CASSLTGGLEQFF

v_call: TRBV23-1
cdr3_aa: CAIILGQSYEQYF

v_call: TRBV12-3/TRBV12-4
cdr3_aa: CASRLAGPTYEQYF

v_call: TRBV5-4
cdr3_aa: CASSLRGDLYEQYF

v_call: TRBV12-3/TRBV12-4
cdr3_aa: CASSLSELAKNIQYF

v_call: TRBV5-4
cdr3_aa: CASSTGRREQFF

v_call: TRBV29-1
cdr3_aa: CSVEELFGGLSGYTF

v_call: TRBV5-1
cdr3_aa: CASSLLGEKLFF

v_call: TRBV18
cdr3_aa: CASSLRDRVNGNTIYF

v_call: TRBV6-2/TRBV6-3
cdr3_aa: CASSRGDSPLHF

v_call: TRBV10-2
cdr3_aa: CASSESGPNGELFF

v_call: TRBV6-5
cdr3_aa: CASTRGGSEAFF

v_call: TRBV9
cdr3_aa: CASSPQGAFREKLFF